The 16 T cell receptor beta chains presented below share a single source sample, sequenced in a study of shared clonotypes between healthy human individuals. Naive CD8 cells lacked CD45RO, underwent positive selection for CCR7 and left out terminally differentiated effector memory CD45RA+ cells. The method was immunoSEQ multiplex PCR; TCRdb's version includes in-frame clones alone and lacks a portion of them. Of about 1,900,000 clones listed, about 94% are singletons. The sequencing sample was made of naive CD8+ T cells sorted from blood. These receptors were collected from a man between 18 and 35 years old in good health.

The J gene is TRBJ2-1, the V gene TRBV7-9; D is unresolved. Between the trimmed V and J ends, which lost 2 bases and 8 bases, there was a span of 10 bases. The CDR3 runs 13 residues. Germline V gene sequence: CDR1 SEHNR, CDR2 FQNEAQ (reference sequence). The CDR3 is CASSLPHRYEQFF. The CDR3 DNA is TGTGCCAGCAGCTTACCCCACAGATATGAGCAGTTCTTC.

J is TRBJ1-5 and V is TRBV4-1; D perhaps matches TRBD1 (5 bases). Trimming took off 3 bases at V and 5 bases at J, with 14 bases between the two ends. CDR1 is MGHRA and CDR2 is YSYEKL in the germline V gene. The CDR3 spans 15 residues. This CDR3 reads CASSQGPQIDQPQHF. For the CDR3, the DNA is TGCGCCAGCAGCCAGGGGCCACAGATAGATCAGCCCCAGCATTTT.

The chain couples TRBV27 to TRBJ1-1; 7 nucleotides agree with TRBD1. Germline V CDR1 and CDR2: MNHEY, SMNVEV (reference sequence). The CDR3 length is 13 residues. V was pared by 8 bases and J by 4 bases, with 7 bases of the junction left unmatched. CDR3 loop: CASQGGRSTEAFF. The CDR3 nucleotides are TGTGCCAGCCAGGGGGGGAGGTCCACTGAAGCTTTCTTT.

J is TRBJ1-5 and V is TRBV19; a weak D match, TRBD1 (6 bases). With 6 bases removed from V and 0 bases from J, the gap between germline ends came to 12 bases. This CDR3 contains 15 residues. Germline V gives CDR1 LNHDA, CDR2 SQIVND (reference sequence). The CDR3 loop is CASSPGGYSNQPQHF. The DNA of the CDR3 is TGTGCCAGTAGCCCTGGGGGCTATAGCAATCAGCCCCAGCATTTT.

The V gene is TRBV11-2, the J gene TRBJ2-7, with 10 bases matching TRBD1. In germline, CDR1 is SGHAT, CDR2 FQNNGV. Trimming took 5 bases from V and 3 from J; bases not matched to a gene: 7. There are 15 residues in the CDR3. CDR3 DNA sequence: TGTGCCAGCAGCCACTCCGGACAGGGGGACTACGAGCAGTACTTC. This translates into CASSHSGQGDYEQYF.

J is TRBJ1-6 and V is TRBV30, with 9 bases lining up with TRBD1. In germline, CDR1 is GTSNPN, CDR2 SVGIG (reference sequence). V shed 3 bases and J 8 bases; nucleotides not matched to a gene: 14. The CDR3 runs to 17 residues. CDR3 residues: CAWSFLFPGQGDSPLHF. DNA of the CDR3: TGTGCCTGGAGCTTCCTATTTCCGGGACAGGGTGATTCACCCCTCCACTTT.

The table lists this clone with a count of one. The gene calls are TRBV14 and TRBJ1-4, with 9 nucleotides matching TRBD1. CDR3 length equals 16 residues. Germline V lookup: CDR1 SGHDN, CDR2 FVKESK. V gave up 6 bases and J gave up 3 bases; unmatched junction bases: 8. CDR3 sequence reads: CASSFLTGGPNEKLFF. As DNA, the CDR3 is TGTGCCAGCAGTTTCTTGACAGGGGGTCCTAATGAAAAACTGTTTTTT.

The CDR3 coding sequence is TGCGCCAGCAGCTTGGACTGGGGGGGCGGTCTTTCGGGAGGGTTGTTCTTC. This translates into CASSLDWGGGLSGGLFF. The chain joins TRBV5-1 to TRBJ2-1; 8 nucleotides agree with TRBD2. Per the germline V gene, CDR1 is SGHRS and CDR2 is YFSETQ. The CDR3 contains 17 residues. V was clipped by 0 bases and J by 15 bases; unmatched bases: 20.

The chain recombines TRBV19 with TRBJ1-2; 10 positions match TRBD1. Germline loops: CDR1 LNHDA, CDR2 SQIVND (reference sequence). CDR3 length equals 16 residues. The V and J ends lost 5 bases and 0 bases, in that order; junction bases with no gene match: 6. Written as DNA, the CDR3 is TGTGCCAGTAGTGGCCGGGACAGGGGTTCTAACTATGGCTACACCTTC. This translates into CASSGRDRGSNYGYTF.

This sequence joins TRBV28 and TRBJ1-1; a possible D gene is TRBD1 (5 bases). Germline CDR1 reads MDHEN; CDR2 reads SYDVKM. Between the trimmed V and J ends, which lost 6 bases and 3 bases, there was a span of 11 bases. CDR3 length: 13 amino acids. The CDR3 is CASRVRADTEAFF. The CDR3 DNA reads as TGTGCCAGCAGAGTCAGGGCGGACACTGAAGCTTTCTTT.

CDR3 nucleotide sequence: TGTGCCCCGACAGGAGAAGGAAACACCATATATTTT. It is translated as CAPTGEGNTIYF. The rearrangement uses TRBV2 and TRBJ1-3; the D gene is possibly TRBD1 (6 bases). V was clipped by 11 bases and J by 4 bases, with 12 bases between them. CDR3 length: 12 amino acids. Germline V gene data show CDR1 as SNHLY and CDR2 as FYNNEI.

The V gene is TRBV4-3, the J gene TRBJ1-2; D uncertain. V shed 5 bases and J shed 4 bases, with 8 bases lying between them. Germline V gene lookup returns CDR1 LGHNA and CDR2 YSLEER. This CDR3 is built from 12 residues. In nucleotides, the CDR3 is TGCGCCAGCAGCGTCCGGGGCTATGGCTACACCTTC. Amino acid sequence: CASSVRGYGYTF.

CDR3 amino acids: CASSQEIGGVYEQYF. In DNA form, the CDR3 reads TGTGCCAGCAGCCAAGAGATAGGGGGCGTCTACGAGCAGTACTTC. The chain couples TRBV4-2 to TRBJ2-7, with 7 bases that match TRBD1. Germline CDR1 is LGHNA and CDR2 is YNFKEQ. The V segment lost 0 bases and the J segment 3 bases; nucleotides outside the gene matches: 5. The CDR3 consists of 15 residues.

V usage is TRBV25-1 and J usage is TRBJ1-1; a possible D gene is TRBD1 (5 bases). V lost 4 bases and J lost 1, with 22 bases in between. Germline values: CDR1 MGHDK, CDR2 SYGVNS. The length of the CDR3 is 18 residues. The CDR3 is CASSVRGSYGAANTEAFF. The CDR3 coding sequence is TGTGCCAGCAGTGTCAGAGGCTCTTACGGGGCAGCGAACACTGAAGCTTTCTTT.

The chain carries TRBV7-9 and TRBJ2-1; TRBD1 aligns across 11 bases. From germline, CDR1 is SEHNR and CDR2 FQNEAQ (reference sequence). The V segment lost 3 bases and the J segment 5 bases; nucleotides outside the gene matches: 6. The CDR3 is 16 residues long. DNA of the CDR3: TGTGCCAGCAGCTTCACCCGGGACAGGGGGGACAATGAGCAGTTCTTC. This encodes CASSFTRDRGDNEQFF.

This clone was observed a few times. The V gene is TRBV9, the J gene TRBJ1-1, with D maybe TRBD1 (5 bases). V was pared by 0 bases and J by 4 bases, with 10 bases between. The CDR3 has 14 residues. Germline values: CDR1 SGDLS, CDR2 YYNGEE. The CDR3 nucleotides are TGTGCCAGCAGCGTAGGGGACGAGAGCACTGAAGCTTTCTTT. Encoded protein: CASSVGDESTEAFF.